This T cell receptor beta chain was obtained from a study of blood T cells in healthy people across ages (dated by TCRdb to between 2015 and 2016). Turning to the overall study: In model experiments, roughly one uniquely barcoded TCR beta cDNA molecule per two T cells was captured by template switching. Age-related changes in TCR beta repertoire diversity were measured in the study by deep sequencing normalized with unique cDNA molecular identifiers. Donors were grouped into four age groups: young (average roughly 15 years), middle-aged (about 40), aged (62) and long-lived (approximately 82). To avoid experimental bias, donors of different ages were spread randomly across the sequencing lanes. For two donors (one aged 18 to 29 and one aged 80 or older), the study analyzed two additional independent replicas of 1 million unique cDNA reads from the same blood draw.

The germline V gene (reference sequence) provides CDR1 SEHNR and CDR2 FQNEAQ. The CDR3 covers 12 residues, taking in both the cysteine and the phenylalanine. Of the read, only the CDR3 DNA is kept; its 36 bases are in frame from base 1. Overall study results and their limits: The long-lived group showed more naive CD4+ T cells, fewer expanded clones and increased TCR diversity than the aged group, suggesting age selection. Donor CMV infection status was unknown, potentially confounding age-related changes in expanded clonotypes. Estimates of total diversity based on one million sequenced T cells were considered lower bounds and underestimates. A strong correlation was found between observed TCR beta diversity and the percentage of naive T cells measured by flow cytometry. Conclusive comparison of naive and antigen-experienced compartments was prevented by the profiling of bulk unsorted PBMCs. Observed TCR beta diversity per million T cells fell roughly linearly with age, and a significant reduction was already apparent by age approximately 40.

Libraries came from 5' RACE. The reads were generated on an Illumina HiSeq 2500. A second roughly 6 to 12 cycle PCR used a sample-barcoded 5' primer and a J-beta primer mix. Each TCR beta cDNA molecule received a unique molecular identifier from a template-switch 5' adaptor carrying 12 random nucleotides. At least 3 million CDR3-containing paired-end reads were obtained from each sample. The Mint cDNA synthesis kit, primed by a TRBC-specific oligonucleotide, was used to synthesize first-strand cDNA from all RNA. After uracil-DNA glycosylase treatment, a first 18-cycle PCR used universal primers M1SS and BC2_uni_R on all cDNA. Per the authors' processing: Each sample was normalized by randomly selecting 1 million high-quality reads, each carrying a distinct molecular identifier. Instead of being binned into consensus sequences, reads with shared molecular identifiers were discarded. MiTCR, set to a Q25 quality threshold and the strictest error-elimination algorithm, was used for CDR3 identification, clonotype clustering and error correction. A nonparametric unseen species model using Euler transformation provided a lower-bound estimate of total TCR beta diversity. The public reads were run again by TCRdb, first through fastp at Q25 and then through MiXCR, and only productive beta chains were kept. Each record represents a unique CDR3 protein, reported with the most common genes and DNA among its rows. TCRdb, rather than the study authors, made the V and J calls. The sample profile shows hundreds of thousands of distinct CDR3 sequences; 21% of them were found once. 3.6% of the sample rests with the top ten.

This clonotype has just a few counts. Which antigen it targets is not known. Base qualities are missing; no much larger clone stands one base away. The donors were 40 or so Caucasian individuals from Russia, aged 6 to 90 years, who were systemically healthy. Approximately 10 milliliters of peripheral blood were collected from each donor into EDTA-treated Vacutainer tubes. PBMCs were isolated by Ficoll-Paque density-gradient centrifugation, with at least 7 million obtained per sample. Total RNA was extracted from PBMCs with Trizol reagent, with at least 5.5 micrograms obtained per sample. For every donor, an aliquot of PBMCs went through flow cytometry to measure the percentages of naive CD45RAhigh/CD27high T cells.

The sequencing input was blood. The TCR was taken from a man in his 70s in good health. The chain is made from TRBV7-9 and TRBJ2-5, with an unclear D gene assignment. TRBJ2-1 matches the DNA end more closely, so the J call is doubtful. The sequence in DNA is TGTGCCAGCAGCTTAGGTCCCAAGGAGCAGTTCTTC. It codes for CASSLGPKEQFF.